The 27 T cell receptor beta chains below come from one sample, sequenced in a study of T cell changes during pregnancy in multiple sclerosis. Assay used: immunoSEQ multiplex PCR; TCRdb lists only in-frame clones, some missing. The profile shows tens of thousands of clones, roughly 94% of them singletons. The material was peripheral blood, obtained in the third trimester of pregnancy. The receptors stem from a female donor with multiple sclerosis, enrolled in a pregnancy study.

This chain links TRBV6-5 with TRBJ1-2; D unresolved. Germline V lookup: CDR1 MNHEY, CDR2 SVGAGI. V lost 0 bases, J lost 3 bases, and 11 bases lay in between. This CDR3 is 15 amino acids long. Here the CDR3 reads CASSYSKAQDYGYTF. The CDR3 DNA follows: TGTGCCAGCAGTTACTCCAAGGCCCAGGACTATGGCTACACCTTC.

A word on this clone: Its ends do not fully match the called genes, so a read error is possible. V and J are TRBV7-2 and TRBJ2-1, with 8 bases that match TRBD1. The germline gives CDR1 SGHTA, CDR2 FQGNSA. This CDR3 region has 12 residues. The CDR3 DNA sequence: TGTGCCAGCAGCTTGGACGCAGGGGGCCCGGTCTTC. Protein sequence: CASSLDAGGPVF.

V usage is TRBV29-1 and J usage is TRBJ2-1; tentative D call: TRBD1 (6 bases). The CDR3 runs 19 residues. Trimming left V 6 bases short and J 1 base short, with 28 bases between. Germline-derived CDR1 and CDR2 are SQVTM and ANQGSEA. The CDR3 sequence is CSVCFHHLGQGTSYNEQFF. In DNA form, the CDR3 reads TGCAGCGTCTGTTTCCACCACCTTGGCCAGGGGACATCCTACAATGAGCAGTTCTTC.

The rearrangement links TRBV10-3 to TRBJ1-2; D is possibly TRBD1 (5 bases). Germline CDR1 ENHRY, CDR2 SYGVKD. CDR3 length: 14 residues. The V end lost 4 bases, the J end lost 8 bases, and 17 bases lay between the germline ends. In nucleotides, the CDR3 is TGTGCCATCAGTGTCCAGGGTGAGGGAGGGGGCTACACCTTC. It specifies CAISVQGEGGGYTF.

This chain links TRBV5-1 with TRBJ2-1; 7 bases agree with TRBD2. V gave up 4 bases and J gave up 5 bases; unmatched junction bases: 6. The CDR3 consists of 14 residues. From germline, CDR1 is SGHRS and CDR2 YFSETQ. Here the CDR3 DNA reads TGCGCCAGCAGCCCGAGCGGGAATAACAATGAGCAGTTCTTC. Protein sequence: CASSPSGNNNEQFF.

This clone was seen just once. This sequence joins TRBV27 and TRBJ1-6, with a tentative D call TRBD1 (6 bases). V lost 4 bases and J lost 8, with 15 bases in between. The CDR3 extends over 15 amino acids. The germline V gene has CDR1 MNHEY and CDR2 SMNVEV (reference sequence). CDR3 in DNA: TGTGCCAGCAGTTCGCCGGGGGGCGGCGATTCACCCCTCCACTTT. Translated, it gives CASSSPGGGDSPLHF.

The chain links TRBV7-9 to TRBJ1-5, with TRBD1 matching over 11 bases. Per germline, CDR1 SEHNR and CDR2 FQNEAQ (reference sequence). The CDR3 runs to 16 residues. V was pared by 4 bases and J by 7 bases, with 9 bases of the junction left unmatched. CDR3 protein: CASSSYPGQGVQPQHF. Here the CDR3 DNA reads TGTGCCAGCAGCTCCTATCCGGGACAGGGGGTCCAGCCCCAGCATTTT. The full variable domain, with the rest looked up from reference TRBV7-9 and TRBJ1-5, is DTGVSQNPRHKITKRGQNVTFRCDPISEHNRLYWYRQTLGQGPEFLTYFQNEAQLEKSRLLSDRFSAERPKGSFSTLEIQRTEQGDSAMYLCASSSYPGQGVQPQHFGDGTRLSIL.

The genes are TRBV18 and TRBJ1-2, with D tentatively TRBD1 (5 bases). The V gene's germline CDR1 is KGHSH and CDR2 LQKENI. V lost 2 bases to trimming and J lost 2 bases, with 9 bases between them. This CDR3 spans 14 amino acids. The CDR3 nucleotides read TGTGCCAGCTCACCAACGGGGGGAAACTATGGCTACACCTTC. Translated: CASSPTGGNYGYTF.

This clone was counted a single time. The rearrangement uses TRBV19 and TRBJ1-1; D is ambiguous. This CDR3 comprises 11 residues. Germline V gene data show CDR1 as LNHDA and CDR2 as SQIVND (reference sequence). V lost 6 bases, J lost 5 bases, and 7 bases lay in between. The CDR3 region is CASSSGTEAFF. The DNA for the CDR3 is TGTGCCAGTAGCAGCGGAACTGAAGCTTTCTTT.

The CDR3 bases are TGTGCCAGCCGACATGGGGCCCACTATGGCTACACCTTC. Translated, it gives CASRHGAHYGYTF. The chain combines TRBV6-4 with TRBJ1-2; weak D call: TRBD1 (5 bases). Per germline, CDR1 MRHNA and CDR2 SNTAGT. The CDR3 length is 13 residues. V was trimmed by 8 bases and J by 3 bases, leaving 13 bases between them.

This sequence joins TRBV7-3 and TRBJ2-5; 9 bases map to TRBD2. Looked up from germline, CDR1 is SGHTA and CDR2 is FQGTGA. The CDR3 is made up of 14 amino acids. Losses at the gene ends were 2 bases for V and 4 bases for J; bases not matched to a gene: 2. CDR3 residues: CASSLGGGAETQYF. DNA of the CDR3: TGTGCCAGCAGCTTAGGCGGGGGGGCAGAGACCCAGTACTTC.

This chain connects TRBV10-3 to TRBJ1-6, with D possibly matching TRBD1 (5 bases). This CDR3 is 14 amino acids long. The germline V gene has CDR1 ENHRY and CDR2 SYGVKD. The V gene lost 2 bases and the J gene lost 6 bases, with 8 bases spanning the gap. This CDR3 reads CAISEMGGNSPLHF. The CDR3, as DNA: TGTGCCATCAGTGAGATGGGGGGTAATTCACCCCTCCACTTT.

The V gene is TRBV7-2, the J gene TRBJ2-3; D may be TRBD1 (6 bases). In germline, CDR1 is SGHTA, CDR2 FQGNSA. The CDR3 covers 16 residues. Between the trimmed V and J ends, which lost 2 bases and 4 bases, there was a span of 16 bases. CDR3 sequence (DNA): TGTGCCAGCAGCTTAATGCAGGGGATTATTGCAGATACGCAGTATTTT. This gives the protein CASSLMQGIIADTQYF.

The chain employs TRBV4-2 and TRBJ2-2; D might be TRBD2 (6 bases). The CDR3 covers 15 residues. From germline, CDR1 is LGHNA and CDR2 YNFKEQ. V lost 8 bases, J lost 2 bases, and 15 bases lay in between. The CDR3 DNA sequence: TGTGCCAGCGCCAGCGGGTCGGTTAACACCGGGGAGCTGTTTTTT. Its protein product is CASASGSVNTGELFF.

The chain combines TRBV7-9 with TRBJ2-7, with 7 bases that match TRBD1. The ends lost 5 bases at V and 2 bases at J; junction bases unmatched: 3. Germline V gives CDR1 SEHNR, CDR2 FQNEAQ (reference sequence). This CDR3 is 13 amino acids long. The CDR3 loop is CASSGQVPYEQYF. The CDR3 DNA reads TGTGCCAGCAGCGGACAGGTCCCCTACGAGCAGTACTTC.

The chain uses TRBV7-3 and TRBJ1-1; unclear D gene. The germline V gene encodes CDR1 SGHTA and CDR2 FQGTGA. The ends were cut back, 0 bases at V and 1 base at J, with 6 bases in the middle. This CDR3 is built from 14 residues. CDR3 residues: CASSLTAGNTEAFF. The CDR3 DNA reads TGTGCCAGCAGCTTAACTGCGGGGAACACTGAAGCTTTCTTT.

The chain employs TRBV7-3 and TRBJ1-2; D gene uncertain. V dropped 2 bases and J dropped 7 bases, with 14 bases sitting between them. Germline V gene sequence: CDR1 SGHTA, CDR2 FQGTGA. CDR3 length: 14 amino acids. The chain's CDR3 is CASSLAGSTGGYTF. CDR3 coding DNA: TGTGCCAGCAGCTTAGCAGGATCAACCGGTGGCTACACCTTC.

The chain uses TRBV2 and TRBJ1-6; 7 bases are a match to TRBD1. Germline V gene lookup returns CDR1 SNHLY and CDR2 FYNNEI. The CDR3 is 15 amino acids. V dropped 1 base and J dropped 10; count of bases not matched to a gene: 7. CDR3 residues: CASSEVRQGVSPLHF. The DNA for the CDR3 is TGTGCCAGCAGTGAAGTGCGACAGGGTGTCTCACCCCTCCACTTT.

The CDR3 here is CASSFRGETQYF. DNA of the CDR3: TGTGCCAGCAGCTTTAGGGGGGAGACCCAGTACTTC. The genes are TRBV11-2 and TRBJ2-5, with D possibly TRBD1 on 6 matching bases. V lost 3 bases and J lost 5, with 7 bases in between. Germline V gives CDR1 SGHAT, CDR2 FQNNGV. CDR3 length: 12 amino acids.

This clone occurred a few times. The rearrangement links TRBV30 to TRBJ1-1; the D gene is possibly TRBD1 (5 bases). The length of the CDR3 is 14 residues. With 7 bases removed from V and 2 bases from J, the gap between germline ends came to 17 bases. The germline gives CDR1 GTSNPN, CDR2 SVGIG (reference sequence). The CDR3 DNA reads TGTGCCTCGAAGCGGGGGGGAGCTAACACTGAAGCTTTCTTT. Its protein product is CASKRGGANTEAFF. Complete variable domain (other parts from reference TRBV30 and TRBJ1-1): SQTIHQWPATLVQPVGSPLSLECTVEGTSNPNLYWYRQAAGRGLQLLFYSVGIGQISSEVPQNLSASRPQDRQFILSSKKLLLSDSGFYLCASKRGGANTEAFFGQGTRLTVV.

The genes are TRBV11-1 and TRBJ1-6, with D hard to call. The CDR3 sequence is 16 residues long. The V and J ends lost 5 bases and 2 bases respectively, with 13 bases between them. Germline V gene sequence: CDR1 SGHAT, CDR2 FQDESV (reference sequence). In nucleotides, the CDR3 is TGTGCCAGCAGCCCGAAGCGGCAGCCCTATAATTCACCCCTCCACTTT. Protein sequence: CASSPKRQPYNSPLHF.

This rearrangement joins TRBV11-1 to TRBJ1-1, with 7 bases that match TRBD1. With 4 bases clipped from V and 6 bases from J, the junction kept 5 bases outside the gene matches. The length of the CDR3 is 13 residues. Germline CDR1 is SGHAT and CDR2 is FQDESV (reference sequence). CDR3 in DNA: TGTGCCAGCAGCTCAGGGGGTGGCGCTGAAGCTTTCTTT. Its translation is CASSSGGGAEAFF.

The CDR3 DNA is TGTGCCAGCAGCCAAGAATTAGCTCAGGGAAGTAGAAACACCATATATTTT. Translated: CASSQELAQGSRNTIYF. This chain links TRBV4-2 with TRBJ1-3; D possibly corresponds to TRBD1 (5 bases). V dropped 0 bases and J dropped 5 bases, with 17 bases sitting between them. The V gene's germline CDR1 is LGHNA and CDR2 YNFKEQ. The CDR3 consists of 17 residues.

Regarding this clone: The sample contains more than one DNA sequence encoding this CDR3. The chain carries TRBV7-3 and TRBJ1-1, with TRBD1 as a possible D gene (6 bases). CDR3 length: 12 amino acids. The ends were cut back, 6 bases at V and 4 bases at J, with 9 bases in the middle. Germline-derived CDR1 and CDR2 are SGHTA and FQGTGA. For the CDR3, the DNA is TGTGCCAGCAGTTCCAGGGGCACTGAAGCTTTCTTT. This sequence encodes CASSSRGTEAFF.

The CDR3 nucleotides are TGTGCCAGCAGCTCCTTCTCCTACAATGAGCAGTTCTTC. Translation gives CASSSFSYNEQFF. The J gene is TRBJ2-1, the V gene TRBV9; D is uncertain. Germline assignment: CDR1 SGDLS and CDR2 YYNGEE. The CDR3 runs 13 residues. With 4 bases removed from V and 0 bases from J, the gap between germline ends came to 5 bases.

This clone is a singleton in its sample. This rearrangement joins TRBV25-1 to TRBJ2-7, with D possibly being TRBD1 (7 bases). From germline, CDR1 is MGHDK and CDR2 SYGVNS. V was trimmed by 4 bases and J by 5 bases, leaving 12 bases between them. This CDR3 contains 13 residues. CDR3 amino acids: CASSVAGGNEQYF. Here the CDR3 DNA reads TGTGCCAGCAGTGTGGCAGGGGGGAACGAGCAGTACTTC.

The genes are TRBV5-4 and TRBJ1-1; possibly TRBD1 for D (5 bases). This CDR3 has 14 residues. Trimming shortened V by 4 bases and J by 3 bases, and 13 bases separated the two germline ends. CDR1 SGHNT and CDR2 YYREEE come from the germline V gene (reference sequence). The CDR3 sequence is CASSLRGEYTEAFF. CDR3 DNA sequence: TGTGCCAGCAGCCTCCGGGGGGAGTACACTGAAGCTTTCTTT. Full variable domain (rest looked up from reference TRBV5-4 and TRBJ1-1): ETGVTQSPTHLIKTRGQQVTLRCSSQSGHNTVSWYQQALGQGPQFIFQYYREEENGRGNFPPRFSGLQFPNYSSELNVNALELDDSALYLCASSLRGEYTEAFFGQGTRLTVV.